These 19 T cell receptor beta chains were sequenced from one sample in a study of a mutant IDH1 vaccine in newly diagnosed glioma. Time point indicated: week 47, end of study. The vaccine gave 300 ug of a 20-mer mutant IDH1 peptide subcutaneously per dose. These receptors' antigens are unknown. Only in-frame clones appear in the TCRdb table, and some are missing; sequencing was by immunoSEQ multiplex PCR. The sample consists of 58,000 or so clones, around four fifths of them appearing once. Sequenced here: PBMCs, sampled from a glioma patient whose treatment included an IDH1 peptide vaccine. These receptors were taken from a woman aged 45-65 years with glioma.

This chain links TRBV7-8 with TRBJ1-6; D is ambiguous. CDR3 length: 17 residues. V was cut by 5 bases and J by 3 bases, with 17 bases left in between. Germline V gene lookup returns CDR1 SGHVS and CDR2 FQNEAQ. The CDR3 reads CASSLNPPEDYNSPLHF. The CDR3 DNA is TGTGCCAGCAGCCTAAACCCTCCCGAAGACTATAATTCACCCCTCCACTTT.

J is TRBJ1-3 and V is TRBV9; no reliable D call. The CDR3 covers 16 residues. Trimming cost V 0 bases and J 0 bases, with 10 bases left between them. The germline V gene has CDR1 SGDLS and CDR2 YYNGEE. The CDR3 DNA is TGTGCCAGCAGCGTAGGACCGAGCCACTCTGGAAACACCATATATTTT. Translation: CASSVGPSHSGNTIYF.

CDR3: CASIGGPQETQYF. CDR3 in DNA: TGTGCCAGCATAGGGGGGCCCCAAGAGACCCAGTACTTC. This chain links TRBV6-1 with TRBJ2-5; possibly TRBD1 or TRBD2 for D (6 bases each). The CDR3 has 13 residues. The germline V gene encodes CDR1 MNHNS and CDR2 SASEGT. V dropped 7 bases and J dropped 1 base, with 10 bases sitting between them.

The chain couples TRBV5-1 to TRBJ1-6; D possibly corresponds to TRBD1 (5 bases). The V gene's germline CDR1 is SGHRS and CDR2 YFSETQ. Trimming took 4 bases from V and 10 from J, leaving 15 bases between them. CDR3 length: 14 residues. The DNA of the CDR3 is TGCGCCAGCAGCCGGGACGGGGGAGGATCACCCCTCCACTTT. Translating it yields CASSRDGGGSPLHF.

CDR3 loop: CASGGILTEAFF. CDR3 nucleotides: TGTGCCAGCGGGGGGATACTGACTGAAGCTTTCTTT. The rearrangement uses TRBV6-1 and TRBJ1-1, with D tentatively TRBD1 (5 bases). Trimming took 8 bases from V and 5 from J, leaving 12 bases between them. Germline CDR1 and CDR2: MNHNS and SASEGT. There are 12 residues in the CDR3.

This rearrangement joins TRBV5-5 to TRBJ1-3; 9 nucleotides match TRBD1. Looked up from germline, CDR1 is SGHKS and CDR2 is YYEKEE (reference sequence). The CDR3 runs to 16 residues. V shed 0 bases, J shed 5 bases, and the junction held 6 bases outside the gene matches. The CDR3 nucleotides are TGTGCCAGCAGCTTGGCCTTCGGACAGGGGCGAAACACCATATATTTT. It codes for CASSLAFGQGRNTIYF.

CDR3 DNA sequence: TGTGCCAGCACCGTCAGCAATCAGCCCCAGCATTTT. Translating it yields CASTVSNQPQHF. The chain uses TRBV6-6 and TRBJ1-5, with D unresolved. The V and J ends lost 7 bases and 1 base respectively, with 5 bases between them. Germline CDR1 is MNHNY and CDR2 is SVGAGI (reference sequence). The CDR3 length is 12 residues.

This chain joins TRBV5-5 and TRBJ2-3, with TRBD1 as a possible D gene (5 bases). The CDR3 totals 16 residues. V was trimmed by 3 bases and J by 2 bases, leaving 16 bases between them. Germline CDR1 SGHKS, CDR2 YYEKEE (reference sequence). The CDR3 DNA reads TGTGCCAGCAGCTGGGGCTTCGCAGAGAACACAGATACGCAGTATTTT. Translated, it gives CASSWGFAENTDTQYF.

The chain's CDR3 is CASSRSGGAGDTQYF. CDR3 nucleotides: TGTGCCAGCAGTCGTAGCGGGGGGGCAGGAGATACGCAGTATTTT. The chain recombines TRBV6-5 with TRBJ2-3, with TRBD2 matching 11 bases. The CDR3 runs to 15 residues. The germline V gene encodes CDR1 MNHEY and CDR2 SVGAGI. V lost 5 bases, J lost 5 bases, and 6 bases stayed unmatched.

This clone was recorded only once. The genes are TRBV18 and TRBJ1-5; D not certain. Looked up from germline, CDR1 is KGHSH and CDR2 is LQKENI. This CDR3 is built from 13 residues. Between the trimmed V and J ends, which lost 2 bases and 3 bases, there was a span of 5 bases. This chain's CDR3 is CASSPELNQPQHF. The CDR3, as DNA: TGTGCCAGCTCACCAGAGCTCAATCAGCCCCAGCATTTT.

This chain connects TRBV18 to TRBJ1-1; 10 positions match TRBD1. Unmatched junction bases numbered 7, after V lost 3 bases and J lost 3 bases. The CDR3 sequence is 16 residues long. Per the germline V gene, CDR1 is KGHSH and CDR2 is LQKENI. The CDR3 region has the DNA TGTGCCAGCTCACCTAGACAGGGGGCCGTGGACACTGAAGCTTTCTTT. This gives the protein CASSPRQGAVDTEAFF.

This chain links TRBV4-1 with TRBJ1-5, with 9 bases lining up with TRBD1. The junction had 15 bases not matched to a gene; V was cut back by 4 bases and J by 5 bases. The length of the CDR3 is 18 residues. The germline V gene has CDR1 MGHRA and CDR2 YSYEKL. The CDR3 bases are TGCGCCAGCAGCCTCACGGGACAGGGTTCTTCAGTAGATCAGCCCCAGCATTTT. This translates into CASSLTGQGSSVDQPQHF.

The V gene is TRBV5-1, the J gene TRBJ1-1, with 12 bases fitting TRBD1. Trimming at V came to 4 bases and at J to 3 bases, leaving 10 bases not matched to a gene. Per the germline V gene, CDR1 is SGHRS and CDR2 is YFSETQ. CDR3 length: 17 amino acids. The CDR3 DNA follows: TGCGCCAGCAGCAGGGAGGGACAGGGGGCGCCTTACACTGAAGCTTTCTTT. Protein: CASSREGQGAPYTEAFF. Using reference TRBV5-1 and TRBJ1-1 for the parts outside the CDR3, the full variable domain is KAGVTQTPRYLIKTRGQQVTLSCSPISGHRSVSWYQQTPGQGLQFLFEYFSETQRNKGNFPGRFSGRQFSNSRSEMNVSTLELGDSALYLCASSREGQGAPYTEAFFGQGTRLTVV.

The gene calls are TRBV29-1 and TRBJ1-4; 7 bases align to TRBD1. Germline CDR1 is SQVTM and CDR2 is ANQGSEA. The CDR3 is 13 residues long. V lost 4 bases and J lost 3; bases outside the gene matches: 2. This chain's CDR3 is CSVGDSPNEKLFF. In DNA, the CDR3 is TGCAGCGTTGGGGACAGCCCTAATGAAAAACTGTTTTTT.

The CDR3 DNA reads TGTGCCAGCAGCGTGGGACTTACATACGAGCAGTACTTC. Translated, it gives CASSVGLTYEQYF. The rearrangement joins TRBV7-8 to TRBJ2-7; TRBD2 is a possible D gene (6 bases). Germline-derived CDR1 and CDR2 are SGHVS and FQNEAQ. CDR3 length: 13 residues. Trimming cost V 5 bases and J 4 bases, with 12 bases left between them. The full variable domain, rest sourced from reference TRBV7-8 and TRBJ2-7, is GAGVSQSPRYKVAKRGQDVALRCDPISGHVSLFWYQQALGQGPEFLTYFQNEAQLDKSGLPSDRFFAERPEGSVSTLKIQRTQQEDSAVYLCASSVGLTYEQYFGPGTRLTVT.

The chain recombines TRBV6-5 with TRBJ2-5; tentative D call: TRBD2 (6 bases). Germline V gene sequence: CDR1 MNHEY, CDR2 SVGAGI. Trimming took off 8 bases at V and 2 bases at J, with 12 bases between the two ends. The CDR3 is made up of 13 amino acids. CDR3 region: CASSRREQETQYF. In DNA, the CDR3 is TGTGCCAGCTCGAGGAGGGAGCAAGAGACCCAGTACTTC.

This chain joins TRBV2 and TRBJ2-3; D remains unclear. Germline V gene sequence: CDR1 SNHLY, CDR2 FYNNEI. This CDR3 has 13 residues. With 4 bases removed from V and 3 bases from J, the gap between germline ends came to 8 bases. The CDR3 sequence: CASSVFPTDTQYF. CDR3 DNA sequence: TGTGCCAGCAGTGTTTTCCCGACAGATACGCAGTATTTT.

The chain recombines TRBV18 with TRBJ1-1; D is undetermined. Germline CDR1 and CDR2: KGHSH and LQKENI. V lost 6 bases and J 2 bases, leaving 10 bases between the germline ends. CDR3 size: 13 residues. CDR3 protein: CASSERTNTEAFF. The DNA of the CDR3 is TGTGCCAGCTCGGAAAGGACCAACACTGAAGCTTTCTTT.

This rearrangement joins TRBV29-1 to TRBJ2-7; no reliable D call. CDR3 length equals 11 residues. Deletions cut 4 bases from V and 5 bases from J, with 9 bases between. Germline V gene data show CDR1 as SQVTM and CDR2 as ANQGSEA. The CDR3: CSVADMHEQYF. CDR3 sequence (DNA): TGCAGCGTTGCAGACATGCACGAGCAGTACTTC.